The rows below give T cell receptor beta chains drawn from one sample of a study of blood T cell repertoires in COVID-19. This table comes from immunoSEQ multiplex PCR, and its TCRdb copy is limited to in-frame clones, with some not included. The sample lists a few hundred thousand clones; about 86% were seen once. Sequencing input: peripheral blood. These receptors came from a woman aged 45-59 years with COVID-19, enrolled during active disease. CDR3s include the opening cysteine and the closing phenylalanine or tryptophan. A D gene is named only where the DNA matches it firmly. Only part of the rows carry a size: once, few, many, or a class if the clone is expanded.

cdr3_aa cdr3_nt d_call v_call clone_size j_call cdr3_length
CASSFTRNTGELFF TGCGCCAGCAGCTTCACCAGGAACACCGGGGAGCTGTTTTTT . TRBV5-1 . TRBJ2-2 14
CASSLAANSGANVLTF TGTGCCAGCAGCTTAGCTGCTAACTCTGGGGCCAACGTCCTGACTTTC . TRBV7-8 . TRBJ2-6 16
CASSPLRAHNEQFF TGTGCCAGCAGCCCTCTGCGAGCTCACAATGAGCAGTTCTTC . TRBV11-2 . TRBJ2-1 14
CATSGGLLTEAFF TGTGCCACCTCAGGGGGCTTGTTGACTGAAGCTTTCTTT TRBD1 TRBV24-1 . TRBJ1-1 13
CASSQAAGPRPQHF TGCGCCAGCAGCCAAGCAGCAGGCCCGCGGCCCCAGCATTTT . TRBV4-1 . TRBJ1-5 14
CASSLKTGMRNYGYTF TGTGCCAGCAGCTTGAAAACAGGGATGCGAAACTATGGCTACACCTTC . TRBV5-8 . TRBJ1-2 16
CASSSRHLPNNEQFF TGTGCCAGCAGCTCTCGACACCTACCTAACAATGAGCAGTTCTTC . TRBV13 few TRBJ2-1 15
CASSESGQPSYEQYF TGCGCCAGCAGTGAGTCGGGACAGCCCTCCTACGAGCAGTACTTC TRBD1 TRBV10-1 . TRBJ2-7 15
CASPKEGRVGSYGYTF TGTGCCAGCCCAAAGGAAGGCAGGGTTGGTTCCTATGGCTACACCTTC . TRBV7-2 few TRBJ1-2 16
CASRDGGGARGYTF TGTGCCAGCAGGGACGGGGGGGGCGCGCGAGGCTACACCTTC . TRBV28 few TRBJ1-2 14
CASSHPSTGLNTEAFF TGTGCCAGCAGCCACCCCTCGACAGGGCTGAACACTGAAGCTTTCTTT TRBD1 TRBV3-1/TRBV3-2 . TRBJ1-1 16
CASSLSDSYAKGYTF TGTGCCAGCAGCTTATCGGACAGTTACGCAAAAGGCTACACCTTC . TRBV11-2 . TRBJ1-2 15
CASSYGQGAGVSEQYF TGTGCCAGCAGTTACGGGCAGGGGGCGGGGGTTAGCGAGCAGTACTTC . TRBV6-6 . TRBJ2-7 16
CASSATGNTEAFF TGTGCCAGTTCTGCTACAGGGAACACTGAAGCTTTCTTT . TRBV19 . TRBJ1-1 13
CASSRGGVTQYF TGTGCCAGCAGCCGGGGGGGCGTTACGCAGTATTTT TRBD2 TRBV5-6 . TRBJ2-3 12
CASSLGVNYGYTF TGTGCCAGCAGCTTGGGAGTTAACTATGGCTACACCTTC . TRBV5-5 once TRBJ1-2 13
CASSFTPTGAEAFF TGTGCCAGTAGTTTCACCCCAACAGGGGCTGAAGCTTTCTTT TRBD1 TRBV19 . TRBJ1-1 14
CASSLRLAGGSETQYF TGTGCCAGCAGCTTGAGGCTAGCGGGGGGCTCGGAGACCCAGTACTTC TRBD2 TRBV5-8 . TRBJ2-5 16
CASSEEGGRNSPLHF TGTGCCAGCAGTGAGGAAGGGGGAAGAAATTCACCCCTCCACTTT . TRBV2 . TRBJ1-6 15
CASSLRDNQPQHF TGTGCCAGCAGTTTGAGGGACAATCAGCCCCAGCATTTT . TRBV12-3/TRBV12-4 . TRBJ1-5 13
CASSPHSGAHTDTQYF TGTGCCAGCAGCCCGCATAGCGGGGCCCACACAGATACGCAGTATTTT TRBD2 TRBV6-6 . TRBJ2-3 16
CARTIGQDNQETQYF TGTGCCAGGACCATAGGGCAGGACAATCAAGAGACCCAGTACTTC . TRBV27 . TRBJ2-5 15
CASSFGQNSYGYTF TGTGCCAGCAGTTTCGGACAGAACAGCTATGGCTACACCTTC . TRBV28 once TRBJ1-2 14
CAWTLVRGSEAFF TGTGCCTGGACCCTTGTCAGGGGGAGCGAAGCTTTCTTT TRBD1 TRBV30 once TRBJ1-1 13
CASRQGFGNTIYF TGCGCCAGCAGACAGGGGTTCGGAAACACCATATATTTT TRBD1 TRBV10-2 . TRBJ1-3 13
CASSHMGASGGETQYF TGTGCCAGCAGCCATATGGGAGCGTCGGGGGGGGAGACCCAGTACTTC TRBD2 TRBV7-6 . TRBJ2-5 16
CASSPPGQGADEQFF TGTGCCAGCAGCCCCCCAGGACAGGGGGCTGATGAGCAGTTCTTC TRBD1 TRBV5-8 . TRBJ2-1 15
CASRGGGSNYGYTF TGTGCCAGCAGGGGTGGCGGATCTAACTATGGCTACACCTTC . TRBV7-2 once TRBJ1-2 14